This T cell receptor beta chain is drawn from a study of cytomegalovirus exposure and HLA in healthy donors. Losses at the gene ends were 1 base for V and 0 bases for J; bases not matched to a gene: 4. Germline V gene lookup returns CDR1 MGHRA and CDR2 YSYEKL. CDR3 length equals 16 residues. Overall study results and limits: Researchers counted 164 TCR beta chains as cytomegalovirus-associated. Confirmation in vitro established that a few CMV-associated chains were specific for CMV antigens.

On this clone: Antigen: not known.

13 Jbeta primers and 60 Vbeta primers were used for the PCR. Profiled with immunoSEQ multiplex PCR; TCRdb holds only in-frame clones, not every one. Of roughly 200,000 clones in the sample, roughly 90% were seen once. The chain combines TRBV4-1 with TRBJ1-1; TRBD1 agrees at 8 bases. Input material: PBMCs. The clonotype originates from a woman in her twenties or thirties in good health and CMV-seronegative. In DNA, the CDR3 is TGCGCCAGCAGCCAAGCCCGGACAGGGATGAACACTGAAGCTTTCTTT. This sequence encodes CASSQARTGMNTEAFF.